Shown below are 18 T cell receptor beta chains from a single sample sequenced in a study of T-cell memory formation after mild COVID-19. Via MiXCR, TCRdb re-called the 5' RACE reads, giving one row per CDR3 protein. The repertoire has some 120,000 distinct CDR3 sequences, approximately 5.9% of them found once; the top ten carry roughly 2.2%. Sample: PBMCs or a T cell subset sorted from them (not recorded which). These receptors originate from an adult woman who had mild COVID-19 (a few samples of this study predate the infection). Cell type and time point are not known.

The CDR3 region has the DNA TGTGCCAGCAGCTTGTTGGTGACCACTGAAGCTTTCTTT. Translating it yields CASSLLVTTEAFF. V is TRBV5-6 and J is TRBJ1-1; no clear D. The CDR3 length is 13 residues. Per germline, CDR1 SGHDT and CDR2 YYEEEE. Trimming cost V 1 base and J 4 bases, with 8 bases left between them.

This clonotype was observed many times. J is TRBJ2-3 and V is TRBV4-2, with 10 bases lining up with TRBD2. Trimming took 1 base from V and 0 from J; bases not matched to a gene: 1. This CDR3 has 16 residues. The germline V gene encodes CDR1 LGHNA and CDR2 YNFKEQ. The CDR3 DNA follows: TGTGCCAGCAGCCAAGCTAGCGGGAGAAGCACAGATACGCAGTATTTT. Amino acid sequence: CASSQASGRSTDTQYF.

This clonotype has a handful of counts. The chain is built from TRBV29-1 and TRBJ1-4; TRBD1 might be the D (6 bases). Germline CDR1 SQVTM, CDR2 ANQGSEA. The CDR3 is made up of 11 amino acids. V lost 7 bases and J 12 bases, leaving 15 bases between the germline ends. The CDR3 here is CSGGRGVELFF. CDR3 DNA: TGCAGCGGGGGGCGCGGGGTGGAACTGTTTTTT. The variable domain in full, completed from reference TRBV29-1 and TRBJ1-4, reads SAVISQKPSRDICQRGTSLTIQCQVDSQVTMMFWYRQQPGQSLTLIATANQGSEATYESGFVIDKFPISRPNLTFSTLTVSNMSPEDSSIYLCSGGRGVELFFGSGTQLSVL.

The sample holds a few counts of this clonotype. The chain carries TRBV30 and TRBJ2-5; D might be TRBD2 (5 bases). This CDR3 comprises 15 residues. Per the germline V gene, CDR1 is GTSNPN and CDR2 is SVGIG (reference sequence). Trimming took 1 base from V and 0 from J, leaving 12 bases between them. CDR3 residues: CAWSAPGKYQETQYF. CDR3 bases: TGTGCCTGGAGTGCGCCGGGAAAGTACCAAGAGACCCAGTACTTC.

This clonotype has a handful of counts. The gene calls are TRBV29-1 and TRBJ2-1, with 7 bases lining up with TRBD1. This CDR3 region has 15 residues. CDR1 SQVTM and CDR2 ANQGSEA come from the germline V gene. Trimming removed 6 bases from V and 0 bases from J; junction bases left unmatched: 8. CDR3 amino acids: CSVQGGGSSYNEQFF. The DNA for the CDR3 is TGCAGCGTCCAAGGGGGCGGAAGCTCCTACAATGAGCAGTTCTTC.

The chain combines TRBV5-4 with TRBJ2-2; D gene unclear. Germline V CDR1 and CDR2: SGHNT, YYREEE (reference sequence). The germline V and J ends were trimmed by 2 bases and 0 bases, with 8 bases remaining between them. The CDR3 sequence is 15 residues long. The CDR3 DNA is TGTGCCAGCAGCTTTGCTGGCCCGAACACCGGGGAGCTGTTTTTT. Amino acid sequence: CASSFAGPNTGELFF.

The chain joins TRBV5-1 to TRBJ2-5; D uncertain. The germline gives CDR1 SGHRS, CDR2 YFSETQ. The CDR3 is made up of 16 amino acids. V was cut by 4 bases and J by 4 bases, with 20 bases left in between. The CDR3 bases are TGCGCCAGCAGCCCCTACGATACCGTGACGGGAGAGACCCAGTACTTC. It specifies CASSPYDTVTGETQYF.

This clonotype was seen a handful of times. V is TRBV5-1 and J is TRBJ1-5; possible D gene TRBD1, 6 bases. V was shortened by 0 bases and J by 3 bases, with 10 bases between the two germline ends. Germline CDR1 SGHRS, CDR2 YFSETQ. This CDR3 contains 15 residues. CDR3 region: CASSLDGQHNQPQHF. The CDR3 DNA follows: TGCGCCAGCAGCTTGGATGGACAGCACAATCAGCCCCAGCATTTT.

The CDR3: CASRDIGGADTEAFF. In DNA, the CDR3 is TGTGCCAGCAGGGACATTGGGGGCGCGGATACTGAAGCTTTCTTT. The chain has TRBV12-3 or TRBV12-4 and TRBJ1-1; possible D gene TRBD1, 6 bases. V shed 6 bases and J shed 5 bases, with 19 bases lying between them. The CDR3 runs to 15 residues.

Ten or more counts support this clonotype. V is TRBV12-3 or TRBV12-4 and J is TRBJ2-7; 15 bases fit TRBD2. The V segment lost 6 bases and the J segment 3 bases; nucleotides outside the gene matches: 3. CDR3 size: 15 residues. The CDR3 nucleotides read TGTGCCAGCAGCAGGACTAGCGGGAGGGTCTACGAGCAGTACTTC. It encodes CASSRTSGRVYEQYF.

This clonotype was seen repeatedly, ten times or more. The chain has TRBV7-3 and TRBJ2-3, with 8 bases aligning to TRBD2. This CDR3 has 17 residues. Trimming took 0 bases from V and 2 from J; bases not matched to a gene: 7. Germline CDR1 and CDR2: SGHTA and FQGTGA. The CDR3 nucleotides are TGTGCCAGCAGCTTAACGGGAAGCGGGGGTTCCACAGATACGCAGTATTTT. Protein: CASSLTGSGGSTDTQYF.

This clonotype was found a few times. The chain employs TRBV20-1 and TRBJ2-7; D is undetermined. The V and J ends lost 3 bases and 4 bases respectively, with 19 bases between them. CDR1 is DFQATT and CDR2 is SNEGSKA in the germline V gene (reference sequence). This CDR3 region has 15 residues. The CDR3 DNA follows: TGCAGTGCTAGTTTTAAGGGCAGATTATCATACGAGCAGTACTTC. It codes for CSASFKGRLSYEQYF.

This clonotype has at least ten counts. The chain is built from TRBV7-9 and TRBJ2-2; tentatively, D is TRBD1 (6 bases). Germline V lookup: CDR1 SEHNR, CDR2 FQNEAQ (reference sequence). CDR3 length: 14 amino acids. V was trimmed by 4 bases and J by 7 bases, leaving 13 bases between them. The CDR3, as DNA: TGTGCCAGCAGCTCGGACAGTGGCGTCGGGGAGCTGTTTTTT. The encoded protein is CASSSDSGVGELFF.

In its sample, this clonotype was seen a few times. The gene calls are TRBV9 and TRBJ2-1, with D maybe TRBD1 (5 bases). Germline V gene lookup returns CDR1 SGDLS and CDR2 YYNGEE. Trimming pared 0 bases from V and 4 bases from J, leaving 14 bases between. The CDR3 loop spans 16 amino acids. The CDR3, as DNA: TGTGCCAGCAGCGTAGTGTCTGGGGCAGGGTACAATGAGCAGTTCTTC. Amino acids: CASSVVSGAGYNEQFF.

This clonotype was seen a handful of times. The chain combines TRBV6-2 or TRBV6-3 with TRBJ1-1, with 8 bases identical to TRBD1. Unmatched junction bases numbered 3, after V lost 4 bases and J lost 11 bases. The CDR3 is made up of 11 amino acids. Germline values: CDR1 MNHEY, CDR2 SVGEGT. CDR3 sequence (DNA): TGTGCCAGCAGTTCCACAGGGGGGGCTTTCTTT. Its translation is CASSSTGGAFF.

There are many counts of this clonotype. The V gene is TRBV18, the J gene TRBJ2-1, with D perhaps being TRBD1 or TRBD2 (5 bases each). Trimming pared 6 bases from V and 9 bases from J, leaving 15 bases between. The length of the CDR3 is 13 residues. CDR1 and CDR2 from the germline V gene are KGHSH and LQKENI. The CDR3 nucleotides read TGTGCCAGCTCCCCGGGGACCTCCCCTGAGCAGTTCTTC. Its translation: CASSPGTSPEQFF. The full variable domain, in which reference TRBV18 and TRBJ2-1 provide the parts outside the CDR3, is NAGVMQNPRHLVRRRGQEARLRCSPMKGHSHVYWYRQLPEEGLKFMVYLQKENIIDESGMPKERFSAEFPKEGPSILRIQQVVRGDSAAYFCASSPGTSPEQFFGPGTRLTVL.

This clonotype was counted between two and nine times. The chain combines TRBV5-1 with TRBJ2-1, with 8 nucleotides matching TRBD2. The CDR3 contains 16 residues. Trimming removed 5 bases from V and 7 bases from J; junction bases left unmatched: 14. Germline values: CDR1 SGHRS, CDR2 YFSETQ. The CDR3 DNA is TGCGCCAGCAGTAAAGCCGGGACTAGTGGGGTGAATGAGCAGTTCTTC. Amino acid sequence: CASSKAGTSGVNEQFF.

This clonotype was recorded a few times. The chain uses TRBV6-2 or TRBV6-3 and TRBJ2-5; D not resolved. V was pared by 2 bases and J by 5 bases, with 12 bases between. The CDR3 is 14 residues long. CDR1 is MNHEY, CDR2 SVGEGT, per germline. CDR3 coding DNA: TGTGCCAGCAGTTACGCTTCCAAGTTTGAGACCCAGTACTTC. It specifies CASSYASKFETQYF.